These T cell receptor beta chains were read from a single sample in a study of cytomegalovirus exposure and HLA in healthy donors. Data came from immunoSEQ multiplex PCR; TCRdb stores just in-frame clones and leaves some out. Of about 130,000 clones listed, roughly 70% were seen once; the top ten hold 4%. Sequences were obtained from PBMCs. Receptors originate from a man in his forties in good health and CMV-seropositive. The CDR3 runs from the conserved cysteine through the conserved F or W. Fields, in order: clone size, J gene, D gene, V gene, CDR3 protein, CDR3 DNA. A D gene is named only where the DNA matches it firmly. Size tells how often a clone was seen (once, few, many) or the class of an expanded clone, and some rows leave it out.

>once|TRBJ2-2|TRBD2|TRBV9
CASSPGGLDTGELFF
TGTGCCAGCAGCCCGGGGGGACTGGACACCGGGGAGCTGTTTTTT
>-|TRBJ2-1|TRBD1|TRBV4-3
CASSRMLGGGYNEQFF
TGCGCCAGCAGCCGCATGCTAGGGGGCGGCTACAATGAGCAGTTCTTC
>once|TRBJ2-3|TRBD2|TRBV5-1
CASSLELAGGTDTQYF
TGCGCCAGCAGCTTGGAGCTAGCGGGGGGCACAGATACGCAGTATTTT
>-|TRBJ2-1|-|TRBV28
CASPPSGDPSYNEQFF
TGTGCCAGCCCACCGAGCGGAGATCCTTCCTACAATGAGCAGTTCTTC
>once|TRBJ1-5|-|TRBV7-9
CASSLVGGALNQPQHF
TGTGCCAGCAGCTTAGTAGGGGGTGCCCTTAATCAGCCCCAGCATTTT
>-|TRBJ1-5|TRBD1|TRBV6-6
CASRPRTGDNQPQHF
TGTGCCAGCAGGCCGCGGACAGGGGACAATCAGCCCCAGCATTTT
>-|TRBJ2-3|TRBD2|TRBV2
CASSETSGGPGTQYF
TGTGCCAGCAGCGAGACTAGCGGGGGCCCCGGCACGCAGTATTTT
>-|TRBJ1-6|-|TRBV14
CASSQEKGVNSPLHF
TGTGCCAGCAGCCAAGAAAAGGGGGTCAATTCACCCCTCCACTTT
>few|TRBJ1-5|-|TRBV30
CAWSKGLNNQPQHF
TGTGCCTGGAGCAAGGGACTCAACAATCAGCCCCAGCATTTT
>-|TRBJ2-2|TRBD2|TRBV6-5
CASSYRASGRTGELFF
TGTGCCAGCAGTTATAGGGCTAGCGGACGCACCGGGGAGCTGTTTTTT
>-|TRBJ1-4|-|TRBV7-2
CASSLEARRYEKLFF
TGTGCCAGCAGCTTAGAGGCCCGGAGGTATGAAAAACTGTTTTTT
>-|TRBJ2-7|-|TRBV10-1
CASSSGVSYEQYF
TGCGCCAGCAGTTCAGGGGTCTCCTACGAGCAGTACTTC
>-|TRBJ1-2|-|TRBV5-8
CASSSGQGYYGYTF
TGTGCCAGCAGCTCGGGCCAGGGGTACTATGGCTACACCTTC
>-|TRBJ1-5|-|TRBV28
CASSLRRQPANQPQHF
TGTGCCAGCAGTTTACGTAGACAGCCGGCGAATCAGCCCCAGCATTTT